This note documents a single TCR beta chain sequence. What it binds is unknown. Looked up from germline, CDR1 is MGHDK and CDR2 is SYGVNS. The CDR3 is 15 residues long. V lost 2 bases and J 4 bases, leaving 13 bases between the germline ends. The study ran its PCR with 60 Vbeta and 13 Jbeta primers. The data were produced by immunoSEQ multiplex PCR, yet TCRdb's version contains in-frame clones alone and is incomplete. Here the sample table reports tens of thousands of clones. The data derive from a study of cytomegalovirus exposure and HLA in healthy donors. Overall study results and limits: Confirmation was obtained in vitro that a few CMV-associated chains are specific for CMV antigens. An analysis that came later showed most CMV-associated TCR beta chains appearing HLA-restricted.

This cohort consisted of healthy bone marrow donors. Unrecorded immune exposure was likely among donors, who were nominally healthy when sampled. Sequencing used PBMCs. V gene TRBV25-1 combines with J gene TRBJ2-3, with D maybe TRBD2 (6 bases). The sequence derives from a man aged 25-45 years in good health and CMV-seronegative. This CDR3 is CASSERRRGADTQYF. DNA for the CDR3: TGTGCCAGCAGTGAACGACGGAGGGGAGCAGATACGCAGTATTTT.